These 17 T cell receptor beta chains came from one sample sequenced in a study of T cell responses to AZD1222 COVID-19 vaccine. Generated by immunoSEQ multiplex PCR, the TCRdb table keeps only in-frame clones and is missing some. The sample consists of around 140,000 clones, about nine tenths of them appearing once. The material was peripheral blood, obtained on day 0 of AZD1222 vaccination. These receptors all come from an adult in good health.

The CDR3 protein is CASSTTDQPQHF. As DNA, the CDR3 is TGTGCCAGCAGTACTACAGATCAGCCCCAGCATTTT. The chain combines TRBV28 with TRBJ1-5; no reliable D call. The V end lost 5 bases, the J end lost 5 bases, and 7 bases lay between the germline ends. Germline V CDR1 and CDR2: MDHEN, SYDVKM. CDR3 length: 12 amino acids. Drawing the rest from reference TRBV28 and TRBJ1-5, the complete variable domain is DVKVTQSSRYLVKRTGEKVFLECVQDMDHENMFWYRQDPGLGLRLIYFSYDVKMKEKGDIPEGYSVSREKKERFSLILESASTNQTSMYLCASSTTDQPQHFGDGTRLSIL.

The V and J genes are TRBV24-1 and TRBJ2-3; D gene unclear. The germline V gene has CDR1 KGHDR and CDR2 SFDVKD. Trimming cost V 4 bases and J 5 bases, with 21 bases left between them. CDR3 length: 17 residues. CDR3 amino acids: CATSDPRGDGSGDTQYF. DNA of the CDR3: TGTGCCACCAGTGACCCGCGAGGAGACGGTAGTGGAGATACGCAGTATTTT.

The chain employs TRBV18 and TRBJ1-4; perhaps TRBD1 as D (6 bases). V lost 4 bases, J lost 8 bases, and 14 bases lay in between. CDR3 length equals 14 residues. From germline, CDR1 is KGHSH and CDR2 LQKENI. The CDR3 DNA reads as TGTGCCAGCTCACGACAGGACGTGGGCGAAAAACTGTTTTTT. This encodes CASSRQDVGEKLFF.

The J gene is TRBJ1-4, the V gene TRBV4-2, with a possible D match to TRBD1 (6 bases). The V end lost 9 bases, the J end lost 2 bases, and 13 bases lay between the germline ends. CDR3 length: 14 amino acids. The germline CDR1 and CDR2 sequences are LGHNA and YNFKEQ. CDR3 region: CASHDRWTNEKLFF. DNA for the CDR3: TGTGCCAGTCACGACAGGTGGACTAATGAAAAACTGTTTTTT.

The rearrangement uses TRBV18 and TRBJ2-3; 12 bases are shared with TRBD2. V dropped 8 bases and J dropped 4; count of bases not matched to a gene: 4. The germline gives CDR1 KGHSH, CDR2 LQKENI. The CDR3 has 14 amino acids. In DNA form, the CDR3 reads TGTGCCAGCGCGACTAGCGGGGGTTCAGATACGCAGTATTTT. This codes for CASATSGGSDTQYF.

The chain joins TRBV7-8 to TRBJ2-7; D is perhaps TRBD1 (6 bases). V was shortened by 4 bases and J by 2 bases, with 15 bases between the two germline ends. The CDR3 length is 15 residues. CDR1 and CDR2 (germline): SGHVS, FQNEAQ. CDR3 nucleotides: TGTGCCAGCAGCTCCCCAACGGGACAAGCCTACGAGCAGTACTTC. Translation: CASSSPTGQAYEQYF.

This chain joins TRBV24-1 and TRBJ2-1, with 7 bases lining up with TRBD1. CDR1 is KGHDR and CDR2 is SFDVKD in the germline V gene. Unmatched junction bases numbered 7, after V lost 6 bases and J lost 3 bases. The CDR3 extends over 15 amino acids. The DNA of the CDR3 is TGTGCCACCAGTCGGACAGGATCTAGCTACAATGAGCAGTTCTTC. This codes for CATSRTGSSYNEQFF.

The CDR3 loop is CASSESGTGANVLTF. The CDR3 coding sequence is TGTGCCAGCAGTGAATCCGGGACTGGGGCCAACGTCCTGACTTTC. The V gene is TRBV6-1, the J gene TRBJ2-6, with D maybe TRBD2 (5 bases). Germline V CDR1 and CDR2: MNHNS, SASEGT. This CDR3 is 15 amino acids long. Trimming pared 2 bases from V and 2 bases from J, leaving 7 bases between.

V and J are TRBV5-1 and TRBJ2-5; D remains ambiguous. This CDR3 region has 14 residues. The ends were cut back, 5 bases at V and 0 bases at J, with 11 bases in the middle. Per germline, CDR1 SGHRS and CDR2 YFSETQ. The CDR3: CASSQRADQETQYF. The DNA for the CDR3 is TGCGCCAGCAGTCAAAGGGCAGACCAAGAGACCCAGTACTTC.

The J gene is TRBJ2-2, the V gene TRBV27; no definite D call. CDR3 length: 13 amino acids. In germline, CDR1 is MNHEY, CDR2 SMNVEV (reference sequence). Trimming removed 5 bases from V and 0 bases from J, with 4 bases in between. This CDR3 is CASSRANTGELFF. CDR3 nucleotide sequence: TGTGCCAGCAGTCGGGCGAACACCGGGGAGCTGTTTTTT.

J is TRBJ1-2 and V is TRBV7-9, with D possibly matching TRBD1 (6 bases). V was shortened by 4 bases and J by 5 bases, with 11 bases between the two germline ends. The CDR3 is 13 residues long. The germline gives CDR1 SEHNR, CDR2 FQNEAQ (reference sequence). Here the CDR3 reads CASSYGGAYGYTF. CDR3 bases: TGTGCCAGCAGCTACGGGGGCGCTTATGGCTACACCTTC. Together with reference TRBV7-9 and TRBJ1-2, the CDR3 gives the full variable domain: DTGVSQNPRHKITKRGQNVTFRCDPISEHNRLYWYRQTLGQGPEFLTYFQNEAQLEKSRLLSDRFSAERPKGSFSTLEIQRTEQGDSAMYLCASSYGGAYGYTFGSGTRLTVV.

The chain carries TRBV18 and TRBJ2-3, with D perhaps given as TRBD1 or TRBD2 (6 bases each). V lost 3 bases and J 3 bases, leaving 13 bases between the germline ends. CDR3 length: 15 amino acids. The germline V gene encodes CDR1 KGHSH and CDR2 LQKENI. DNA for the CDR3: TGTGCCAGCTCACCGAAGGAGGGGGTGACAGATACGCAGTATTTT. As protein: CASSPKEGVTDTQYF.

This clone was picked up one time. Here the CDR3 DNA reads TGCAGCGTTGACGCCAGGGGGCCTGGCTACACCTTC. It specifies CSVDARGPGYTF. The rearrangement links TRBV29-1 to TRBJ1-2, with 8 nucleotides matching TRBD1. This CDR3 contains 12 residues. The J segment lost 7 bases and the V segment lost 3 bases, leaving 4 bases of the junction unmatched. Germline lookup yields CDR1 SQVTM and CDR2 ANQGSEA.

The V and J genes are TRBV4-1 and TRBJ2-7, with 10 positions matching TRBD1. There are 16 residues in the CDR3. Trimming at V came to 6 bases and at J to 2 bases, leaving 10 bases not matched to a gene. From germline, CDR1 is MGHRA and CDR2 YSYEKL. The CDR3 is CASRQTGGIIPYEQYF. CDR3 nucleotide sequence: TGCGCCAGCAGACAGACAGGGGGCATTATTCCCTACGAGCAGTACTTC.

This clone was found once. The chain joins TRBV25-1 to TRBJ2-7; D perhaps matches TRBD1 (7 bases). The CDR3 extends over 15 amino acids. V was cut by 4 bases and J by 3 bases, with 16 bases left in between. From germline, CDR1 is MGHDK and CDR2 SYGVNS. The CDR3, as DNA: TGTGCCAGCAGTGGAACAGGGGTGGGACTCTACGAGCAGTACTTC. This encodes CASSGTGVGLYEQYF.

The J gene is TRBJ2-1, the V gene TRBV4-1, with D tentatively TRBD1 (5 bases). CDR1 and CDR2 (germline): MGHRA, YSYEKL. V lost 0 bases to trimming and J lost 3 bases, with 9 bases between them. The CDR3 length is 15 residues. The CDR3 sequence is CASSQEGVGYNEQFF. For the CDR3, the DNA is TGCGCCAGCAGCCAAGAAGGGGTAGGCTACAATGAGCAGTTCTTC.

CDR3 sequence (DNA): TGTGCCGTAGGGAGGACAGGGCACACAACTAATGAAAAACTGTTTTTT. Its protein product is CAVGRTGHTTNEKLFF. This chain links TRBV2 with TRBJ1-4; 8 nucleotides align to TRBD1. Germline assignment: CDR1 SNHLY and CDR2 FYNNEI. This CDR3 has 16 amino acids. Trimming took 11 bases from V and 0 from J; bases not matched to a gene: 11.